The next 4 T cell receptor beta chains were all read from a single sample in a study of OX40 agonist ivuxolimab in advanced cancers. The library was generated by the immunoSEQ multiplex PCR assay. The immuneACCESS repertoire file appears here via TCRdb, limited to in-frame rearrangements. These files lack a portion of the clones; in checked studies, under half of the deficit traces to unresolved V genes, and the cause of the others is not known. The sample records tens of thousands of clones, roughly 85% of which are singletons. The ten biggest clones cover around 3.8% of the sample. Sequencing used CD4+ or CD8+ T cells sorted from blood, obtained in a trial of the OX40 agonist ivuxolimab. All receptors derive from an adult with an advanced solid tumor such as melanoma, head and neck, liver or kidney cancer.

This clone appeared a single time. The V gene is TRBV5-1, the J gene TRBJ2-5, with 9 positions matching TRBD2. The CDR3 consists of 17 residues. Germline loops: CDR1 SGHRS, CDR2 YFSETQ. V was clipped by 0 bases and J by 5 bases; unmatched bases: 11. The CDR3 DNA reads as TGCGCCAGCAGCTTGGGACTAGCGGACCTAGGAGGGGAGACCCAGTACTTC. As protein: CASSLGLADLGGETQYF. The whole variable domain, filled in from reference TRBV5-1 and TRBJ2-5, reads KAGVTQTPRYLIKTRGQQVTLSCSPISGHRSVSWYQQTPGQGLQFLFEYFSETQRNKGNFPGRFSGRQFSNSRSEMNVSTLELGDSALYLCASSLGLADLGGETQYFGPGTRLLVL.

In DNA form, the CDR3 reads TGTGCCAGTAGTGACTCCCCGAGCTCCTATAATTCACCCCTCCACTTT. Residues: CASSDSPSSYNSPLHF. This chain links TRBV19 with TRBJ1-6, with D unresolved. Germline CDR1 reads LNHDA; CDR2 reads SQIVND (reference sequence). V was shortened by 5 bases and J by 0 bases, with 11 bases between the two germline ends. This CDR3 contains 16 residues.

This clone has a handful of counts. This chain joins TRBV18 and TRBJ2-3, with TRBD2 identical over 8 bases. The CDR3 sequence is 17 residues long. V trimming: 6 bases; J trimming: 4 bases; junction bases outside the gene matches: 15. The V gene's germline CDR1 is KGHSH and CDR2 LQKENI. CDR3 sequence (DNA): TGTGCCAGCTCCCCCCCCCGCTTCGGGGGGGTGGCAGATACGCAGTATTTT. Protein sequence: CASSPPRFGGVADTQYF. Variable domain in full (rest from reference TRBV18 and TRBJ2-3): NAGVMQNPRHLVRRRGQEARLRCSPMKGHSHVYWYRQLPEEGLKFMVYLQKENIIDESGMPKERFSAEFPKEGPSILRIQQVVRGDSAAYFCASSPPRFGGVADTQYFGPGTRLTVL.

The CDR3 bases are TGTGCCAGCAGCGTCGGACAGGGCACAGATACGCAGTATTTT. Translation: CASSVGQGTDTQYF. The chain carries TRBV9 and TRBJ2-3, with TRBD1 identical over 7 bases. Germline V gives CDR1 SGDLS, CDR2 YYNGEE. The CDR3 sequence is 14 residues long. V dropped 2 bases and J dropped 1; count of bases not matched to a gene: 1.